One and the same sample provided the 15 T cell receptor beta chains below, sequenced in a study of Ad26.COV2.S vaccination and SARS-CoV-2 variants. Treatment indicated: some 20 received Ad26.COV2.S at low or high dose, single or two shots; five or six received placebo; per-sample allocation not given. The samples date from day 63 after the first vaccine or placebo injection. Repertoires were generated with immunoSEQ multiplex PCR, while TCRdb's copy carries only in-frame clones and drops some. The table includes fewer than 900,000 clones, roughly 90% detected once. The sequencing used peripheral blood, collected in a trial of Ad26.COV2.S vaccine versus placebo. Source of these receptors: a person between 18 and 59 years old who received the Ad26.COV2.S COVID-19 vaccine or a placebo.

J is TRBJ2-2 and V is TRBV5-4; the match to TRBD1 covers 8 bases. CDR1 is SGHNT, CDR2 YYREEE, per germline (reference sequence). V lost 4 bases and J lost 0; bases outside the gene matches: 5. The CDR3 loop spans 16 amino acids. In DNA, the CDR3 is TGTGCCAGCAGCCAACCGGACAGGGCGAACACCGGGGAGCTGTTTTTT. Translation: CASSQPDRANTGELFF.

The chain employs TRBV24-1 and TRBJ2-7; TRBD2 agrees at 10 bases. The J segment lost 3 bases and the V segment lost 5 bases, leaving 3 bases of the junction unmatched. Germline V gene sequence: CDR1 KGHDR, CDR2 SFDVKD. CDR3 length equals 14 residues. The CDR3, as DNA: TGTGCCACCAGTGGTCTAGCGGGAGACTACGAGCAGTACTTC. Residues: CATSGLAGDYEQYF.

The J gene is TRBJ2-7, the V gene TRBV5-1, with TRBD2 matching over 8 bases. CDR3 length: 14 amino acids. CDR1 SGHRS and CDR2 YFSETQ come from the germline V gene. V shed 0 bases, J shed 6 bases, and the junction held 5 bases outside the gene matches. The CDR3 here is CASSLGTSSAEQYF. CDR3 coding DNA: TGCGCCAGCAGCTTGGGGACTAGCTCGGCCGAGCAGTACTTC.

With regard to this clone: Other DNA sequences of this sample code for an identical CDR3. This rearrangement joins TRBV30 to TRBJ2-5; a possible D gene is TRBD2 (5 bases). The germline V and J ends were trimmed by 0 bases and 5 bases, with 7 bases remaining between them. Germline V gives CDR1 GTSNPN, CDR2 SVGIG (reference sequence). CDR3 length equals 12 residues. The CDR3 sequence is CAWSVSGETQYF. CDR3 nucleotides: TGTGCCTGGAGTGTATCGGGGGAGACCCAGTACTTC.

The chain has TRBV25-1 and TRBJ2-1, with 7 bases that match TRBD2. Germline CDR1 is MGHDK and CDR2 is SYGVNS. This CDR3 contains 13 residues. V dropped 5 bases and J dropped 4; count of bases not matched to a gene: 2. DNA for the CDR3: TGTGCCAGCAGTAGGACTAGGTACAATGAGCAGTTCTTC. The encoded protein is CASSRTRYNEQFF.

This chain connects TRBV10-3 to TRBJ2-3; D may correspond to TRBD1 or TRBD2 (6 bases each). The V end lost 11 bases, the J end lost 2 bases, and 17 bases lay between the germline ends. The V gene's germline CDR1 is ENHRY and CDR2 SYGVKD. The CDR3 spans 14 residues. This CDR3 is CASGRGALTDTQYF. The CDR3 DNA reads TGTGCCTCCGGTAGGGGGGCGCTCACAGATACGCAGTATTTT.

The V call is TRBV5-4, the J call TRBJ2-5, with D perhaps being TRBD1 or TRBD2 (5 bases each). Looked up from germline, CDR1 is SGHNT and CDR2 is YYREEE (reference sequence). V lost 1 base to trimming and J lost 5 bases, with 15 bases between them. CDR3 size: 15 residues. The CDR3 bases are TGTGCCAGCAGCTTGCCCGGGACCCAAGCGGAGACCCAGTACTTC. Encoded protein: CASSLPGTQAETQYF.

The chain carries TRBV2 and TRBJ2-1, with 7 bases identical to TRBD2. The CDR3 runs 14 residues. CDR1 is SNHLY, CDR2 FYNNEI, per germline. J was trimmed by 8 bases and V by 3 bases; bases with no gene match: 7. CDR3 nucleotide sequence: TGTGCCAGCAGTGATGGGGGGGAATACGATGAGCAGTTCTTC. Its translation is CASSDGGEYDEQFF.

This rearrangement joins TRBV6-4 to TRBJ2-1, with D perhaps given as TRBD1 or TRBD2 (5 bases each). The CDR3 consists of 12 residues. V shed 2 bases and J shed 6 bases, with 5 bases lying between them. CDR1 and CDR2 from the germline V gene are MRHNA and SNTAGT. CDR3 in DNA: TGTGCCAGCAGTGACGGGGGCAATGAGCAGTTCTTC. Its protein is CASSDGGNEQFF.

This clone was picked up one time. The gene calls are TRBV18 and TRBJ1-2; D perhaps matches TRBD1 (6 bases). The V gene's germline CDR1 is KGHSH and CDR2 LQKENI. The V end lost 5 bases, the J end lost 7 bases, and 14 bases lay between the germline ends. This CDR3 comprises 13 residues. This chain's CDR3 is CASSSPGAGGYTF. The CDR3 DNA is TGTGCCAGCTCATCCCCAGGGGCTGGTGGCTACACCTTC.

V gene TRBV18 combines with J gene TRBJ2-1, with D tentatively TRBD1 (5 bases). The CDR3 spans 12 residues. In germline, CDR1 is KGHSH, CDR2 LQKENI. Deletions cut 4 bases from V and 9 bases from J, with 10 bases between. The CDR3 bases are TGTGCCAGCTCACTACAGGCTGGTGAGCAGTTCTTC. This gives the protein CASSLQAGEQFF.

This clone was counted a single time. The chain carries TRBV30 and TRBJ2-3, with D possibly matching TRBD2 (6 bases). CDR1 is GTSNPN and CDR2 is SVGIG in the germline V gene (reference sequence). The ends were cut back, 0 bases at V and 0 bases at J, with 10 bases in the middle. The CDR3 extends over 15 amino acids. In nucleotides, the CDR3 is TGTGCCTGGAGTGTAAGGCTAGCGAGCACAGATACGCAGTATTTT. Translated, it gives CAWSVRLASTDTQYF.

The chain uses TRBV3-1 (or the pseudogene TRBV3-2) and TRBJ1-4; 9 bases fit TRBD1. This CDR3 comprises 15 residues. CDR1 is LGHDT and CDR2 is YNNKEL in the germline V gene (reference sequence). J lost 0 bases, V lost 8 bases, and 4 bases had no gene match. The CDR3 is CASGQGSATNEKLFF. For the CDR3, the DNA is TGTGCCAGCGGACAGGGGAGTGCAACTAATGAAAAACTGTTTTTT.

The gene calls are TRBV18 and TRBJ1-1; D call uncertain. The CDR3 has 16 amino acids. Trimming cost V 3 bases and J 6 bases, with 20 bases left between them. Germline V CDR1 and CDR2: KGHSH, LQKENI. CDR3 sequence reads: CASSPRVDPAESEAFF. In DNA, the CDR3 is TGTGCCAGCTCACCCCGGGTGGACCCCGCCGAATCTGAAGCTTTCTTT.

The chain employs TRBV18 and TRBJ1-1, with a tentative D call TRBD1 (6 bases). The CDR3 totals 13 residues. Germline loops: CDR1 KGHSH, CDR2 LQKENI. V was cut by 4 bases and J by 1 base, with 7 bases left in between. For the CDR3, the DNA is TGTGCCAGCTCACAGGGACAGAACACTGAAGCTTTCTTT. Encoded protein: CASSQGQNTEAFF.